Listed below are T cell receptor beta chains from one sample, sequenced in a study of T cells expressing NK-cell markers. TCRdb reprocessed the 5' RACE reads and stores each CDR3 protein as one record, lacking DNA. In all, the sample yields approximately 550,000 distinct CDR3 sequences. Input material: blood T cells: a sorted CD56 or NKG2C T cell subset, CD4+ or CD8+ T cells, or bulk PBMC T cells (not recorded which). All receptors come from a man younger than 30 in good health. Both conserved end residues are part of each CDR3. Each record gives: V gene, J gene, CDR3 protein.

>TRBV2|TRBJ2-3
CASSEMDRVRYF
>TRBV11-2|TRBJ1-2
CASSLERQSDGYTF
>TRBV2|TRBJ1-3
CASYGGNTIYF
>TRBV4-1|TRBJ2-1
CASSHTSGISNEQFF
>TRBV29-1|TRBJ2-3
CSVGSGADPPQYF
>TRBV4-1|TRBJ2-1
CASSQQTSGTSLNNEQFF
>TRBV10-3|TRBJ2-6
CAIRGEGGANVLTF
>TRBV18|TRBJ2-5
CASSSRMAEPKWRETQYF
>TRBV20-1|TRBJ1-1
CSAPKGWNTEAFF
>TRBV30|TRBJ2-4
CAWSPRGQAKNIQYF
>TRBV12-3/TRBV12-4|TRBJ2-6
CASSRFGGSGANVLTF
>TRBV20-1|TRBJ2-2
CSARVPVGAGELFF
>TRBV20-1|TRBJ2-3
CSARDGSWTDTQYF
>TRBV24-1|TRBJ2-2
CATSDPDKTGELFF
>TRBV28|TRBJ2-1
CASTTTSVDNEQFF
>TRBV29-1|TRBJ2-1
CSASPLGTYNEQFF